The entry that follows covers one T cell receptor beta chain sequence. The target antigen is unknown. The CDR3 length is 12 residues. Germline CDR1 and CDR2: SNHLY and FYNNEI. The ends were cut back, 5 bases at V and 6 bases at J, with 11 bases in the middle. This record belongs to a study of OX40 agonist ivuxolimab in advanced cancers. General observations from the study: No determination was made of the antigen specificity of the expanded peripheral T cells.

This table comes from immunoSEQ multiplex PCR, and its TCRdb copy is limited to in-frame clones, with some not included. The sample records fewer than 65,000 clones, around nine tenths being singletons. The sequenced sample was CD4+ or CD8+ T cells sorted from blood, obtained in a trial of the OX40 agonist ivuxolimab. The chain recombines TRBV2 with TRBJ2-7; D is unclear. The clonotype was recovered from an adult with an advanced solid tumor such as melanoma, head and neck, liver or kidney cancer. This CDR3 reads CASSLVRLEQYF. The CDR3, as DNA: TGTGCCAGCAGTTTGGTACGGCTCGAGCAGTACTTC.